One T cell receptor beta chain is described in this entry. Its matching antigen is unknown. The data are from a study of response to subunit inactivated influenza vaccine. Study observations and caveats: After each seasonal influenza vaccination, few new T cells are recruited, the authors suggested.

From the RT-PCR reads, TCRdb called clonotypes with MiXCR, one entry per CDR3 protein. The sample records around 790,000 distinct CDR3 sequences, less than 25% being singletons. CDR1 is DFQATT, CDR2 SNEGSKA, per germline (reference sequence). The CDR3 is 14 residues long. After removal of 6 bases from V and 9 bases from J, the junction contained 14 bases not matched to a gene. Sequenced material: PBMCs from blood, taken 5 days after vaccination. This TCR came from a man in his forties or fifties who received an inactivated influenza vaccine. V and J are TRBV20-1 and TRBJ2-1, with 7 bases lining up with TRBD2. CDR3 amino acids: CSATQRGVFSEQFF. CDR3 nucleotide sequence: TGCAGTGCCACACAGCGGGGAGTTTTTAGTGAGCAGTTCTTC.